The clone carrying this T cell receptor (beta chain) showed up just once. Mismatch with germline at one junction end may stem from a read error. In the same sample, other DNA sequences code for this CDR3. The data derive from a study of cytomegalovirus exposure and HLA in healthy donors. The length of the CDR3 is 16 residues. The germline V gene encodes CDR1 MNHNS and CDR2 SASEGT. PCR amplification relied on 60 Vbeta primers (plus 13 Jbeta primers). Sequenced by immunoSEQ multiplex PCR; TCRdb stores in-frame clones only, minus some. Found here are about 150,000 clones, around 86% of them singletons; the top ten hold less than 10%.

The clonotype comes from a woman aged 50 to 65 in good health and CMV-seropositive. Sequenced: PBMCs. The rearrangement joins TRBV6-1 to TRBJ1-6; D is perhaps TRBD1 (5 bases). CDR3 in DNA: TGCGCCACCAGTGTGGTTGCGGCAGGGCGGGGTTCACCCCTCCACTTT. Translated, it gives CATSVVAAGRGSPLHF.